This TCR beta chain was recovered during a study of response to subunit inactivated influenza vaccine. Points from the study as a whole: It was the authors' suggestion that each seasonal influenza vaccination recruits few new T cells.

CDR1 and CDR2 (germline): MDHEN, SYDVKM. The germline V and J ends were trimmed by 1 base and 3 bases, with 7 bases remaining between them. The CDR3 loop spans 14 amino acids. This clonotype was recorded a few times. The antigen is unknown. One entry per CDR3 protein, called by TCRdb with MiXCR from the RT-PCR reads. This table has approximately 680,000 distinct CDR3 sequences, roughly 14% appearing once. The sequence came from a man aged 45-60 years who received an inactivated influenza vaccine. The rearrangement joins TRBV28 to TRBJ1-3; D is unresolved. Sequenced material: PBMCs from blood, taken about 11 days after vaccination. CDR3 coding DNA: TGTGCCAGCAGTTTATTGGGTAGTGGAAACACCATATATTTT. Translated: CASSLLGSGNTIYF. The full variable domain, completed using reference TRBV28 and TRBJ1-3, is DVKVTQSSRYLVKRTGEKVFLECVQDMDHENMFWYRQDPGLGLRLIYFSYDVKMKEKGDIPEGYSVSREKKERFSLILESASTNQTSMYLCASSLLGSGNTIYFGEGSWLTVV.